What follows describes a single T cell receptor beta chain. Its antigen is still unknown. The use of a sample-barcoded 5' primer and a J-beta primer mix characterized a second PCR of about 7 to 12 cycles. TCRdb ran MiXCR on the 5' RACE reads and lists one entry per CDR3 protein. The sample comprises approximately 800,000 distinct CDR3 sequences, 35% to 50% of which are singletons, and around 18% rests with the top ten. This sample is part of a study of blood T cells in healthy people across ages. Study as a whole: Template switching recovered approximately one barcoded beta molecule for every two T cells.

CDR3 length: 15 residues. Germline-derived CDR1 and CDR2 are SSHAT and FNYEAQ (reference sequence). Findings and limits, study-wide: Among T cells, TCR beta diversity per million cells dropped roughly linearly as age rose. The donors' CMV status was not determined, possibly confounding changes in expanded clonotypes. When set beside aged donors, long-lived donors presented more naive CD4+ cells and higher diversity.

Sequencing used blood. This receptor was obtained from a man aged 80 or over in good health. The chain combines TRBV7-7 with TRBJ2-1; 9 bases are shared with TRBD2. CDR3: CAGSLGAGGSDEQFF. DNA of the CDR3: TGTGCTGGCAGCTTAGGAGCGGGAGGATCCGATGAGCAGTTCTTC.